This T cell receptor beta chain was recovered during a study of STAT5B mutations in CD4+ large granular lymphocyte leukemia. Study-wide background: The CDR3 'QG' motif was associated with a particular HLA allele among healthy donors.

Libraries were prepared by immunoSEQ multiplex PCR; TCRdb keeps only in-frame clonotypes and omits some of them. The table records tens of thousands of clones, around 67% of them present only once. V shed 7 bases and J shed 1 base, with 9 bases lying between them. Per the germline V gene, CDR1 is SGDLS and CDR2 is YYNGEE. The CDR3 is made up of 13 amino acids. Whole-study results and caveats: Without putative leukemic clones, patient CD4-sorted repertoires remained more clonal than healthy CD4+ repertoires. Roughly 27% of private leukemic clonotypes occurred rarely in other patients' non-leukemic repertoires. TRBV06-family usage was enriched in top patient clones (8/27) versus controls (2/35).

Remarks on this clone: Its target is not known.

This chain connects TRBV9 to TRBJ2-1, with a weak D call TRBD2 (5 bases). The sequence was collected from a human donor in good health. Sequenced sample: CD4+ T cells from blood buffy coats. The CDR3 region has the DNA TGTGCCAGCGCGGGTGGGTCCTACAATGAGCAGTTCTTC. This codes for CASAGGSYNEQFF. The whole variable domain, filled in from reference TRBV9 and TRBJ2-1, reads DSGVTQTPKHLITATGQRVTLRCSPRSGDLSVYWYQQSLDQGLQFLIQYYNGEERAKGNILERFSAQQFPDLHSELNLSSLELGDSALYFCASAGGSYNEQFFGPGTRLTVL.